The 7 T cell receptor beta chains presented below share a single source sample, sequenced in a study of blood T cell repertoires in COVID-19. Sequencing used immunoSEQ multiplex PCR; TCRdb keeps in-frame clones, though not all of them. This sample has more than 200,000 clones, with about 85% found just once. Sequenced: peripheral blood. These receptors were taken from a man aged 65 to 85 with acute or convalescent COVID-19.

The J gene is TRBJ1-2, the V gene TRBV7-9, with a tentative D call TRBD1 (5 bases). Deletions cut 4 bases from V and 3 bases from J, with 18 bases between. CDR3 length equals 16 residues. CDR1 SEHNR and CDR2 FQNEAQ come from the germline V gene (reference sequence). This CDR3 reads CASSYRGTIGHYGYTF. The CDR3 nucleotides are TGTGCCAGCAGCTATCGGGGGACCATCGGGCACTATGGCTACACCTTC.

The CDR3 loop reads CASSIGTVYNEQFF. The DNA of the CDR3 is TGTGCCAGTAGTATAGGGACAGTTTACAATGAGCAGTTCTTC. The chain has TRBV19 and TRBJ2-1; D may be TRBD1 (6 bases). The V end lost 1 base, the J end lost 4 bases, and 8 bases lay between the germline ends. From germline, CDR1 is LNHDA and CDR2 SQIVND (reference sequence). The CDR3 runs 14 residues.

This sequence joins TRBV7-9 and TRBJ2-2; no clear D. CDR3 length: 12 amino acids. V lost 8 bases and J 7 bases, leaving 11 bases between the germline ends. Germline V gene data show CDR1 as SEHNR and CDR2 as FQNEAQ (reference sequence). CDR3: CASYTAVGELFF. CDR3 nucleotides: TGTGCCAGCTACACCGCCGTCGGGGAGCTGTTTTTT.

This clone was seen only once. The chain is built from TRBV6-6 and TRBJ2-2, with a weak D call TRBD1 (5 bases). The CDR3 spans 13 residues. Trimming shortened V by 4 bases and J by 6 bases, and 9 bases separated the two germline ends. CDR1 is MNHNY, CDR2 SVGAGI, per germline (reference sequence). The CDR3 reads CASSSQGAGELFF. As DNA, the CDR3 is TGTGCCAGCAGTTCGCAGGGTGCCGGGGAGCTGTTTTTT.

The chain recombines TRBV4-2 with TRBJ1-1; 8 nucleotides align to TRBD1. CDR3 length: 15 amino acids. The V and J ends lost 5 bases and 4 bases, in that order; junction bases with no gene match: 9. Germline V CDR1 and CDR2: LGHNA, YNFKEQ. CDR3 DNA sequence: TGTGCCAGCAGCTCCCGGACAGGGAGGGCCACTGAAGCTTTCTTT. Protein sequence: CASSSRTGRATEAFF.

The chain uses TRBV7-2 and TRBJ1-6; D is possibly TRBD1 (5 bases). Between the trimmed V and J ends, which lost 5 bases and 7 bases, there was a span of 12 bases. CDR1 and CDR2 (germline): SGHTA, FQGNSA. The CDR3 has 14 amino acids. CDR3 in amino acids: CASSPRQQNSPLHF. For the CDR3, the DNA is TGTGCCAGCAGCCCGCGACAGCAAAATTCACCCCTCCACTTT.

The chain carries TRBV6-5 and TRBJ2-1, with TRBD1 identical over 12 bases. This CDR3 comprises 14 residues. Germline V lookup: CDR1 MNHEY, CDR2 SVGAGI. V shed 7 bases and J 7 bases; nucleotides not matched to a gene: 5. For the CDR3, the DNA is TGTGCCAGCACCCCGGGACAGGGGGCAAATGAGCAGTTCTTC. This encodes CASTPGQGANEQFF.